The following is a T cell receptor beta chain sequence with its context. There is no known antigen for this receptor. No base-level quality is on record; no much larger clone is a single base apart. Library construction relied on the immunoSEQ multiplex PCR assay. For the multiplex PCR, a mixture combining 60 forward primers for TCR Vbeta segments and 13 reverse primers for TCR Jbeta segments was used. Amplification of the CDR3 region of rearranged TCR beta genes was performed with a multiplex PCR assay on genomic DNA. The Illumina HiSeq System was used to sequence the amplified TCR beta libraries as 87-base-pair reads. As for the authors' bioinformatics: A later analysis counted approximately 74 million unique TCR beta chains across the 666 repertoires, and around 9.9 million of these chains were shared by at least two donors. A nearest-neighbor algorithm error-corrected the raw reads and collapsed the reads into unique sequences, merging closely related sequences to remove PCR and sequencing errors. V, D and J gene segments were assigned by aligning CDR3 sequences to IMGT reference sequences. For a sequence to be retained, a match of at least six nucleotides to both a V gene segment and a J gene segment was required. Rearrangements were classified as productive when the CDR3 lacked stop codons and remained in frame with V and J, and all other rearrangements were classified as non-productive. CDR3 was defined according to IMGT convention as the region running from the second conserved V-encoded cysteine to the conserved J-encoded phenylalanine. The earlier analysis of approximately 500 of the donors excluded sequences that lacked an unambiguous match to a single V gene segment. In an earlier analysis of 587 of the donors, a V segment was called functional when productive rearrangements were above 56.7%, and segregating when the standard deviation between donors exceeded 5%. A statistical classification framework was built for diagnosing cytomegalovirus status from the catalog of TCR beta chain sequences. V and J gene assignment, in a later analysis, came from comparing TCR nucleotide sequences with IMGT/GENE-DB human TR gene sequences. Using the TCRdist pipeline, a later analysis assigned CDR3 sequences along with most-parsimonious VDJ recombination scenarios. A later analysis defined each TCR beta chain by its CDR3 amino acid sequence plus V-gene family, and excluded reads lacking a unique V-gene family. As a way to deal with suspected cross-contamination and a sequencing artifact, a later analysis dropped approximately 570 nucleotide sequences that were highly shared and had low generation probability. In a later analysis, a clonal expansion index was calculated for each public chain from normalized within-repertoire ranks of inferred template counts. In a later analysis, generation probabilities were computed with a VDJ recombination model fitted to out-of-frame rearrangements, and the resulting probabilities were checked against IGoR. In a later analysis, hypergeometric tests were used to score TCR-TCR, TCR-HLA and TCR-CMV co-occurrence, with a repertoire-size bias correction applied to TCR pairs. False discovery rates were estimated in a later analysis by permuting HLA or CMV assignments 20 times. In a later analysis, co-occurring TCRs were grouped using DBSCAN, with TCRdist sequence similarity added in when clustering inside HLA-allele-positive subsets. Repertoires with fewer than 30,000 or more than 120,000 public chains, plus five repertoires with anomalous nucleotide sharing, were excluded from co-occurrence clustering. The table was pulled from immuneACCESS by TCRdb, which kept in-frame rearrangements only. Such tables lose some clones; where checked, under half of the loss comes from unresolved V genes, and the rest has no known cause. V, J and clone size derive from that table, while D and trimming were established from the DNA sequence. The sample table lists roughly 100,000 clones, 60% to 85% of them with a count of one. The top ten constitute 4.5% to 6% of the sample.

Trimming costs V 5 bases and J 5 bases, and their ends lie 10 bases apart. The CDR3 covers 12 residues, taking in both the cysteine and the phenylalanine. Only the CDR3 region is kept as DNA, spanning 36 bases read in frame from base 1. Via the germline V gene (reference sequence), CDR1 is SEHNR and CDR2 FQNEAQ. This specimen comes from a study of cytomegalovirus exposure and HLA in healthy donors (TCRdb year 2017). For the study in its entirety: According to an earlier analysis of a few hundred of the donors, about 179 million T cells yielded 120 million or so unique TCR beta sequences and around 300 Gb of sequence data. Roughly 300 gigabases of sequencing data and tens of millions of unique TCR sequences were included in an early release covering 500 to 750 HLA-typed donors. Of the approximately 400 genotyped donors, 81% fell in the genetic ancestry cluster associated with self-reported Caucasian donors. The study aimed to test whether cataloging public T cell receptors could reveal signatures of past pathogen exposure. The T cell repertoires of 666 subjects were profiled by immunosequencing and related to cytomegalovirus serostatus. Along with the roughly 670-subject first cohort, a separate validation cohort of approximately 110 different subjects was used. To predict cytomegalovirus infection status, the study brought together high-throughput TCR immunosequencing, statistical association of individual TCRs with disease status, and machine learning. A later analysis re-examined previously published TCR beta repertoires from roughly 720 donors and added high-resolution HLA genotyping to investigate patterns of TCR occurrence. The later analysis used no new phenotypic data to find candidate immune exposures, relying instead on TCR beta sequences and their occurrence across donors. To decide whether each TCR beta V gene segment behaved as functional or pseudogenic, an earlier analysis of several hundred of the donors relied on high-throughput TCR beta sequencing. Donor age, sex, ethnicity and CMV serostatus were compiled alongside the repertoire data. Genome-wide SNP genotypes for about three fifths of the roughly 670 donors were used in a later genetic analysis, which treated that subset as a discovery cohort. All discovery cohort repertoires had been generated using a single sequencing platform. HLA typing included class I and class II loci at four-digit resolution. The number of donors typed differed by locus, with roughly 620-640 for A, B, C, DRB1 and DQB1, roughly 520 for DQA1, 600 to 610 for DPA1, and some 470 for DPB1. Because of strong linkage in the cohort, four or five DR-DQ haplotypes were treated as single units for association and clustering. Among about 370 genotyped donors of the cohort, an average of roughly 230,000 unique TCR beta nucleotide sequences was sequenced per donor, of which about 18% were non-productive. The paper's findings and limits, for the study overall: In a later analysis, over 15,000 TCR beta sequences were associated with specific HLA alleles at a false discovery rate of 0.05. According to a later genetic analysis, donors in an Asian-associated ancestry cluster had fewer N-insertions in productive TCRs than the approximately 650-donor mean. Because the 87-base-pair reads could not distinguish some IMGT-functional V segments, including TRBV6-2 and TRBV6-3, those segments were excluded. The cohort was sequenced for TCR beta chains only, and without alpha or paired-chain data the features that could be detected were limited. In an earlier analysis of 587 of the donors, most TCR beta V segments appeared in productive rearrangements about 87% or about 30% of the time, broadly matching IMGT annotations. In a later analysis, HLA-associated TCR beta chains were found to be more clonally expanded and to have lower generation probabilities than equally common non-associated chains. In vitro tests confirmed that a few of the cytomegalovirus-associated TCR beta chains recognize cytomegalovirus antigens. Correlated functional status among segregating V segments might be attributable to linkage disequilibrium, but an unknown experimental factor could not be ruled out. When HLA alleles, especially DR and DQ, strongly co-occurred, attributing TCR associations to individual alleles was difficult. Presence/absence analyses assumed roughly uniform sequencing depth across donors, an assumption that may not hold. While some public TCRs were present in many individuals, most TCR sequences turned up only very rarely across donors. According to a later analysis, TCR association rates differed among HLA loci, with DRB1 alleles showing the most associated TCRs and HLA-C alleles showing the fewest. Cytomegalovirus status was reported to be diagnosed by the classifier with high specificity and sensitivity in both the original and validation cohorts. V-gene and J-gene trimming of TCR beta chains was associated with a missense DCLRE1C variant in a later genetic analysis, and the association was replicated in an independent cohort. Because counts were too low, roughly 17 rarely observed V segments, including chromosome 9 orphons, were left out of the earlier analysis of 587 of the donors. CMV serostatus was the only immune exposure information available for the cohort. A cluster of highly shared sequence variants was judged likely to be a technical artifact of the sequencing pipeline. A total of about 180 TCR beta chains were listed by the study as associated with cytomegalovirus. Several of the top co-occurrence clusters appeared to be linked to parvovirus B19, influenza, CMV and Epstein-Barr virus, according to a later analysis. The authors suggested that the approach could potentially be generalized to other disease states and immunological phenotypes. In a later analysis, most CMV-associated TCR beta chains were found to appear HLA-restricted, with HLA associations seemingly driven largely by CMV exposure. A further reported finding was that TCR beta sequences accurately predicted the HLA-A and HLA-B alleles for most subjects in the first cohort. HLA typing was unavailable for some donors at each locus, so association tests used only the typed subset.

The cohort was made up of 500 to 850 healthy bone marrow donors. Cohort members were all nominally healthy when sampled, although unrecorded immune exposures were likely present. The donor was CMV seronegative and belonged to the group of 352 seronegative cohort members. A peripheral blood sample was provided by each donor, and peripheral blood mononuclear cells were used for TCR beta sequencing. Genomic DNA was extracted from the blood cell samples with the Qiagen DNeasy Blood Extraction Kit. The source material was PBMCs. In this chain, TRBV7-9 is recombined with TRBJ2-7; matching of 6 bases hints at TRBD1 as the D gene. The clonotype originates from a woman between 40 and 50 years old in good health and CMV-seronegative. CDR3 loop: CASSRQVDEQYF. The bases are TGTGCCAGCAGCCGACAGGTCGACGAGCAGTACTTC. With all but the CDR3 taken from the reference TRBV7-9 and TRBJ2-7 genes, the full variable domain is: DTGVSQNPRHKITKRGQNVTFRCDPISEHNRLYWYRQTLGQGPEFLTYFQNEAQLEKSRLLSDRFSAERPKGSFSTLEIQRTEQGDSAMYLCASSRQVDEQYFGPGTRLTVT.